The 9 T cell receptor beta chains below all came from one sample that was sequenced in a study of cytomegalovirus exposure and HLA in healthy donors. The PCR employed 60 Vbeta primers together with 13 Jbeta primers. The data were produced by immunoSEQ multiplex PCR, yet TCRdb's version contains in-frame clones alone and is incomplete. The sample lists roughly 110,000 clones, about 80% occurring once. Source material: PBMCs. These receptors were collected from a female donor in good health and CMV-seronegative.

This chain links TRBV11-1 with TRBJ1-6; tentative D call: TRBD1 (5 bases). Germline V lookup: CDR1 SGHAT, CDR2 FQDESV (reference sequence). Trimming took off 8 bases at V and 7 bases at J, with 12 bases between the two ends. CDR3 size: 13 residues. CDR3 in amino acids: CASGRDGNSPLHF. DNA of the CDR3: TGTGCCAGCGGGCGGGACGGGAATTCACCCCTCCACTTT.

In the case of this clone: One end of the junction fails to match germline, which may point to a read error. Other DNA variants within this sample encode the same CDR3. This chain links TRBV6-5 with TRBJ1-6; no clear D gene. Germline loops: CDR1 MNHEY, CDR2 SVGAGI. The CDR3 contains 14 residues. For the CDR3, the DNA is TGTGCCAGCAGTACCGTCGAAGCTAATTCGCCCCTCCACTTT. It is translated as CASSTVEANSPLHF.

The rearrangement uses TRBV6-1 and TRBJ1-5, with 7 bases that match TRBD1. The V and J ends lost 1 base and 1 base, in that order; junction bases with no gene match: 1. The V gene's germline CDR1 is MNHNS and CDR2 SASEGT. The CDR3 is 15 residues long. The DNA for the CDR3 is TGTGCCAGCAGTGAAGACAGGGGCAGCAATCAGCCCCAGCATTTT. Encoded protein: CASSEDRGSNQPQHF.

This clone appeared once. J is TRBJ2-3 and V is TRBV18; D remains ambiguous. This CDR3 spans 12 amino acids. Germline V gene data show CDR1 as KGHSH and CDR2 as LQKENI. V shed 6 bases and J shed 0 bases, with 4 bases lying between them. In DNA, the CDR3 is TGTGCCAGCTCGCAGAGCACAGATACGCAGTATTTT. This codes for CASSQSTDTQYF.

The chain carries TRBV5-1 and TRBJ2-5; the match to TRBD1 covers 11 bases. Germline V gene sequence: CDR1 SGHRS, CDR2 YFSETQ. The junction had 0 bases not matched to a gene; V was cut back by 4 bases and J by 1 base. The CDR3 sequence is 14 residues long. This chain's CDR3 is CASSGQGAQETQYF. The CDR3 DNA follows: TGCGCCAGCAGCGGACAGGGGGCCCAAGAGACCCAGTACTTC.

The V call is TRBV6-4, the J call TRBJ1-2, with 7 bases fitting TRBD1. The CDR3 sequence is 14 residues long. CDR1 and CDR2 from the germline V gene are MRHNA and SNTAGT. After removal of 7 bases from V and 4 bases from J, the junction contained 9 bases not matched to a gene. CDR3 DNA: TGTGCCAGCAATCCCTTACAGGGGCCCTATGGCTACACCTTC. It codes for CASNPLQGPYGYTF.

This clone was counted only a few times. V gene TRBV7-2 combines with J gene TRBJ1-3; D is possibly TRBD1 (6 bases). This CDR3 comprises 18 residues. V was cut by 7 bases and J by 0 bases, with 22 bases left in between. Germline CDR1 and CDR2: SGHTA and FQGNSA. The CDR3 coding sequence is TGTGCCAGCAACGAGGGGGGGTTTCGGGACCTCTCTGGAAACACCATATATTTT. It translates to CASNEGGFRDLSGNTIYF.

The chain combines TRBV7-8 with TRBJ1-1; 9 bases align to TRBD1. J was trimmed by 3 bases and V by 7 bases; bases with no gene match: 6. Germline V CDR1 and CDR2: SGHVS, FQNEAQ. CDR3 length: 14 amino acids. CDR3 in amino acids: CASKVDRGDTEAFF. Here the CDR3 DNA reads TGTGCCAGCAAGGTTGACAGGGGGGACACTGAAGCTTTCTTT.

The chain links TRBV30 to TRBJ2-7; 9 bases line up with TRBD2. Trimming took 8 bases from V and 4 from J; bases not matched to a gene: 6. Per the germline V gene, CDR1 is GTSNPN and CDR2 is SVGIG (reference sequence). This CDR3 has 12 amino acids. The CDR3: CARSGGRYEQYF. In DNA form, the CDR3 reads TGTGCCCGAAGCGGGGGGCGGTACGAGCAGTACTTC. Looking up the rest from reference TRBV30 and TRBJ2-7 gives the full variable domain: SQTIHQWPATLVQPVGSPLSLECTVEGTSNPNLYWYRQAAGRGLQLLFYSVGIGQISSEVPQNLSASRPQDRQFILSSKKLLLSDSGFYLCARSGGRYEQYFGPGTRLTVT.